The present T cell receptor (beta chain) was sequenced within a study of T cells after yellow fever vaccination. About the study: It was SMART-Seq v4 Ultra Low Input that prepared the fractions with low cell numbers.

As TCR cDNA was made by 5'RACE template switching, a universal primer site and UMIs were added. Each CDR3 protein is one row after TCRdb ran MiXCR on the 5' RACE reads. The data hold some 400,000 distinct CDR3 sequences, with around 19% observed a single time. This clonotype has a handful of counts. Its matching antigen is unknown. Study findings and constraints: Most clones from primary vaccination resurfaced after the booster (about 96% CD4, less than 90% CD8). A limited proportion of clonotypes was detected within both the CD4 and CD8 compartments.

Germline loops: CDR1 MRHNA, CDR2 SNTAGT. The V end was cut by 3 bases, the J end by 9 bases, with 13 bases between. The CDR3 runs to 13 residues. This sample comprised PBMCs, obtained before the yellow fever booster vaccination. This TCR was recovered from a man aged 18 to 35 who received the YFV17D yellow fever vaccine. This chain connects TRBV6-4 to TRBJ2-3; D possibly corresponds to TRBD2 (6 bases). The CDR3 DNA reads TGTGCCAGCAGTGATCGGGACTTCGGAACGCAGTATTTT. Protein sequence: CASSDRDFGTQYF.